Below, 27 T cell receptor beta chains from the same sample are listed, as sequenced in a study of T cell repertoires in cytomegalovirus infection. One entry per CDR3 protein, called by TCRdb with MiXCR from the reads. The table includes roughly 77,000 distinct CDR3 sequences, approximately 3.6% detected once. Material for sequencing was PBMCs. The origin of the receptors is a human donor in good health (CMV status not recorded). Some clones in this sample may be carry-over from other donors' samples.

This clonotype was detected many times. V gene TRBV12-3 or TRBV12-4 combines with J gene TRBJ2-2; D remains unclear. This CDR3 region has 13 residues. V was clipped by 3 bases and J by 1 base, with 3 bases between them. The CDR3 protein is CASSLGNTGELFF. The CDR3 nucleotides read TGTGCCAGCAGTTTGGGGAACACCGGGGAGCTGTTTTTT.

This sequence joins TRBV13 and TRBJ1-2; D may be TRBD1 (5 bases). The V end lost 4 bases, the J end lost 5 bases, and 11 bases lay between the germline ends. The CDR3 runs to 13 residues. The germline CDR1 and CDR2 sequences are PRHDT and FYEKMQ (reference sequence). CDR3 coding DNA: TGTGCCAGCAGCTCAAAGGACAAATATGGCTACACCTTC. Translating gives CASSSKDKYGYTF.

This clonotype was detected many times. The genes are TRBV6-5 and TRBJ2-3; no firm D call. Between the trimmed V and J ends, which lost 6 bases and 10 bases, there was a span of 14 bases. Germline CDR1 and CDR2: MNHEY and SVGAGI. The CDR3 is made up of 12 amino acids. Here the CDR3 reads CASSARREPQYF. The CDR3 DNA is TGTGCCAGCAGCGCTCGACGCGAACCGCAGTATTTT.

The sample holds many counts of this clonotype. The V call is TRBV7-2, the J call TRBJ2-7; D gene ambiguous. CDR3 size: 14 residues. Looked up from germline, CDR1 is SGHTA and CDR2 is FQGNSA. Trimming left V 2 bases short and J 2 bases short, with 10 bases between. The CDR3 loop is CASSLMTRAYEQYF. CDR3 DNA: TGTGCCAGCAGCTTAATGACCCGAGCCTACGAGCAGTACTTC.

This clonotype was picked up many times. The rearrangement uses TRBV12-3 or TRBV12-4 and TRBJ2-7, with D perhaps TRBD2 (5 bases). Trimming stripped 6 bases from V and 6 bases from J, with 12 bases between. CDR3 length: 12 amino acids. Written as DNA, the CDR3 is TGTGCCAGCAGACCAACACTAGGCGAGCAGTACTTC. Translated, it gives CASRPTLGEQYF.

This clonotype has at least ten counts. The chain combines TRBV7-2 with TRBJ2-1; TRBD2 matches 12 bases. V dropped 4 bases and J dropped 2; count of bases not matched to a gene: 6. From germline, CDR1 is SGHTA and CDR2 FQGNSA. The CDR3 runs 17 residues. CDR3 in amino acids: CASSSELAGGTYNEQFF. The CDR3 DNA is TGTGCCAGCAGCTCCGAACTAGCGGGGGGCACCTACAATGAGCAGTTCTTC.

In its sample, this clonotype was seen many times. This chain joins TRBV5-6 and TRBJ1-3; possible D gene TRBD1, 5 bases. With 0 bases removed from V and 0 bases from J, the gap between germline ends came to 7 bases. The CDR3 covers 15 residues. The germline V gene has CDR1 SGHDT and CDR2 YYEEEE. Here the CDR3 DNA reads TGTGCCAGCAGCTTGGGACAGATCTCTGGAAACACCATATATTTT. Translated, it gives CASSLGQISGNTIYF. Supplemented by reference TRBV5-6 and TRBJ1-3, the full variable domain reads DAGVTQSPTHLIKTRGQQVTLRCSPKSGHDTVSWYQQALGQGPQFIFQYYEEEERQRGNFPDRFSGHQFPNYSSELNVNALLLGDSALYLCASSLGQISGNTIYFGEGSWLTVV.

This clonotype has ten or more counts. This chain joins TRBV7-2 and TRBJ1-1; no clear D. The length of the CDR3 is 13 residues. Germline CDR1 SGHTA, CDR2 FQGNSA. Trimming shortened V by 5 bases and J by 4 bases, and 11 bases separated the two germline ends. The CDR3 sequence is CASSRQAGTEAFF. Written as DNA, the CDR3 is TGTGCCAGCAGCAGGCAGGCCGGCACTGAAGCTTTCTTT.

This clonotype occurred many times. V is TRBV7-8 and J is TRBJ2-2, with TRBD2 matching over 9 bases. J lost 5 bases, V lost 1 base, and 8 bases had no gene match. This CDR3 comprises 17 residues. Germline lookup yields CDR1 SGHVS and CDR2 FQNEAQ. The CDR3 sequence is CASSLVPSGIVTGELFF. The CDR3 DNA follows: TGTGCCAGCAGCTTAGTGCCTAGCGGGATAGTTACCGGGGAGCTGTTTTTT.

This clonotype has ten or more counts. This rearrangement joins TRBV12-3 or TRBV12-4 to TRBJ2-7, with D uncertain. Trimming took 2 bases from V and 1 from J, leaving 12 bases between them. This CDR3 comprises 15 residues. The CDR3 DNA reads TGTGCCAGCAGTTTAACGTCTGACCCTTCCTACGAGCAGTACTTC. Translated, it gives CASSLTSDPSYEQYF.

This clonotype was found many times. The V gene is TRBV7-2, the J gene TRBJ1-1; TRBD1 matches 7 bases. V lost 1 base and J lost 11; bases outside the gene matches: 10. The CDR3 sequence is 14 residues long. The V gene's germline CDR1 is SGHTA and CDR2 FQGNSA. CDR3 sequence reads: CASSLEQGGQVAFF. CDR3 sequence (DNA): TGTGCCAGCAGCTTAGAGCAGGGGGGGCAGGTTGCTTTCTTT. Combining the CDR3 with reference TRBV7-2 and TRBJ1-1 gives the whole variable domain GAGVSQSPSNKVTEKGKDVELRCDPISGHTALYWYRQSLGQGLEFLIYFQGNSAPDKSGLPSDRFSAERTGGSVSTLTIQRTQQEDSAVYLCASSLEQGGQVAFFGQGTRLTVV.

This clonotype was observed at least ten times. The V and J genes are TRBV7-2 and TRBJ1-1; possible D gene TRBD1, 6 bases. The germline CDR1 and CDR2 sequences are SGHTA and FQGNSA. Trimming left V 1 base short and J 6 bases short, with 21 bases between. The CDR3 has 17 residues. In nucleotides, the CDR3 is TGTGCCAGCAGCTTAGGCAGGGGAAGGCGTTATGTAGCTGAAGCTTTCTTT. Protein sequence: CASSLGRGRRYVAEAFF.

The sample holds many counts of this clonotype. J is TRBJ2-1 and V is TRBV5-6; 7 bases agree with TRBD1. Trimming cost V 6 bases and J 4 bases; bases outside gene matches: 4. The CDR3 loop spans 13 amino acids. The germline V gene encodes CDR1 SGHDT and CDR2 YYEEEE. The DNA for the CDR3 is TGTGCCAGCACCCCGACAGGGTACAATGAGCAGTTCTTC. It is translated as CASTPTGYNEQFF.

There are many counts of this clonotype. CDR3 in DNA: TGTGCCAGCAGTTACTCCACGGGACTAGCGGGAGTAGGACAGTTCTTC. Translating gives CASSYSTGLAGVGQFF. This sequence joins TRBV6-2 or TRBV6-3 and TRBJ2-1, with TRBD2 matching 14 bases. The ends lost 0 bases at V and 13 bases at J; junction bases unmatched: 8. Germline assignment: CDR1 MNHEY and CDR2 SVGEGT. The CDR3 has 16 residues.

This clonotype was observed many times. The gene calls are TRBV7-2 and TRBJ1-2; D possibly corresponds to TRBD1 (6 bases). The CDR3 consists of 14 residues. The ends were cut back, 5 bases at V and 4 bases at J, with 14 bases in the middle. Germline CDR1 is SGHTA and CDR2 is FQGNSA. Here the CDR3 reads CASSPRTALYGYTF. The CDR3 region has the DNA TGTGCCAGCAGCCCCAGGACAGCCCTCTATGGCTACACCTTC.

This clonotype was seen ten or more times. The rearrangement links TRBV15 to TRBJ2-1, with D perhaps given as TRBD1 or TRBD2 (5 bases each). The CDR3 is 15 residues long. Germline assignment: CDR1 LNHNV and CDR2 YYDKDF (reference sequence). Trimming cost V 0 bases and J 4 bases, with 10 bases left between them. CDR3 loop: CATSRDGGKYNEQFF. The CDR3 bases are TGTGCCACCAGCAGAGATGGGGGAAAATACAATGAGCAGTTCTTC.

This clonotype has at least ten counts. The rearrangement joins TRBV29-1 to TRBJ1-2, with TRBD1 as a possible D gene (6 bases). Germline V gene lookup returns CDR1 SQVTM and CDR2 ANQGSEA. The CDR3 contains 13 residues. Trimming removed 7 bases from V and 3 bases from J, with 15 bases in between. The CDR3 loop is CSAARGMDYGYTF. CDR3 sequence (DNA): TGCAGCGCAGCAAGGGGGATGGACTATGGCTACACCTTC. The full variable domain, in which reference TRBV29-1 and TRBJ1-2 provide the parts outside the CDR3, is SAVISQKPSRDICQRGTSLTIQCQVDSQVTMMFWYRQQPGQSLTLIATANQGSEATYESGFVIDKFPISRPNLTFSTLTVSNMSPEDSSIYLCSAARGMDYGYTFGSGTRLTVV.

This clonotype came up many times. CDR3 amino acids: CASSAGTGGRTNEKLFF. In nucleotides, the CDR3 is TGCGCCAGCAGCGCCGGGACAGGGGGGAGAACTAATGAAAAACTGTTTTTT. The chain combines TRBV5-1 with TRBJ1-4, with 11 nucleotides matching TRBD1. Germline lookup yields CDR1 SGHRS and CDR2 YFSETQ. The CDR3 contains 17 residues. Unmatched junction bases numbered 6, after V lost 4 bases and J lost 1 base.

This clonotype has ten or more counts. The genes are TRBV7-3 and TRBJ2-1, with D perhaps TRBD1 (6 bases). The CDR3 is 14 amino acids. Trimming pared 2 bases from V and 9 bases from J, leaving 14 bases between. The germline CDR1 and CDR2 sequences are SGHTA and FQGTGA. The chain's CDR3 is CASSLEGGSGEQFF. DNA of the CDR3: TGTGCCAGCAGCTTAGAAGGGGGATCTGGTGAGCAGTTCTTC.

This clonotype was observed at least ten times. This sequence joins TRBV20-1 and TRBJ1-3; D is undetermined. V was cut by 3 bases and J by 0 bases, with 6 bases left in between. The CDR3 loop spans 13 amino acids. Germline-derived CDR1 and CDR2 are DFQATT and SNEGSKA (reference sequence). CDR3 region: CSASQPSGNTIYF. In DNA, the CDR3 is TGCAGTGCTAGTCAACCCTCTGGAAACACCATATATTTT.

This clonotype was seen ten or more times. The CDR3 bases are TGTGCCAGCAGTGGAGGGACTAGCGGGAGAATATTTGACCCAAATTACAATGAGCAGTTCTTC. Translating it yields CASSGGTSGRIFDPNYNEQFF. The rearrangement links TRBV28 to TRBJ2-1; TRBD2 agrees at 14 bases. CDR1 and CDR2 from the germline V gene are MDHEN and SYDVKM. The ends lost 5 bases at V and 4 bases at J; junction bases unmatched: 19. The CDR3 extends over 21 amino acids. The full variable domain, with the rest looked up from reference TRBV28 and TRBJ2-1, is DVKVTQSSRYLVKRTGEKVFLECVQDMDHENMFWYRQDPGLGLRLIYFSYDVKMKEKGDIPEGYSVSREKKERFSLILESASTNQTSMYLCASSGGTSGRIFDPNYNEQFFGPGTRLTVL.

Ten or more counts support this clonotype. This chain connects TRBV29-1 to TRBJ2-5; 13 bases match TRBD2. Trimming cost V 4 bases and J 4 bases; bases outside gene matches: 6. The CDR3 is 15 amino acids. Germline CDR1 SQVTM, CDR2 ANQGSEA. The CDR3 coding sequence is TGCAGCGTTGGGGGACTAGCGGGGTCAATAGAGACCCAGTACTTC. Residues: CSVGGLAGSIETQYF.

DNA of the CDR3: TGTGCCAGCAGCCCGTTGCGGGCCGGGGAGCTGTTTTTT. This sequence encodes CASSPLRAGELFF. The chain joins TRBV7-3 to TRBJ2-2; perhaps TRBD2 as D (5 bases). The CDR3 contains 13 residues. Trimming pared 5 bases from V and 6 bases from J, leaving 10 bases between. Germline V gives CDR1 SGHTA, CDR2 FQGTGA.

This clonotype was counted many times. The chain has TRBV11-2 and TRBJ1-2, with 8 bases fitting TRBD1. The CDR3 has 14 residues. CDR1 SGHAT and CDR2 FQNNGV come from the germline V gene. J lost 7 bases, V lost 8 bases, and 12 bases had no gene match. CDR3 DNA sequence: TGTGCCAGCTCCTGGGGCAGGGGGCTCCTTGGCTACACCTTC. Protein sequence: CASSWGRGLLGYTF.

The table lists this clonotype with many counts. The J gene is TRBJ1-4, the V gene TRBV7-6, with 8 bases lining up with TRBD1. The germline gives CDR1 SGHVS, CDR2 FNYEAQ. Unmatched junction bases numbered 0, after V lost 1 base and J lost 5 bases. CDR3 size: 14 residues. CDR3 loop: CASSLGTGNEKLFF. In DNA form, the CDR3 reads TGTGCCAGCAGCTTAGGGACAGGGAATGAAAAACTGTTTTTT.

This clonotype was seen repeatedly, ten times or more. The CDR3 DNA follows: TGTGCCACACAGTACATGAACACTGAAGCTTTCTTT. Protein sequence: CATQYMNTEAFF. This chain links TRBV15 with TRBJ1-1; D ambiguous. The CDR3 sequence is 12 residues long. V lost 9 bases, J lost 0 bases, and 8 bases lay in between. Germline V gene lookup returns CDR1 LNHNV and CDR2 YYDKDF (reference sequence).

This clonotype was recorded at least ten times. CDR3 protein: CASSFLGTGNTIYF. CDR3 nucleotides: TGTGCCAGCAGCTTTTTAGGGACGGGAAACACCATATATTTT. The rearrangement uses TRBV7-2 and TRBJ1-3; maybe TRBD1 (5 bases). The CDR3 totals 14 residues. V was clipped by 3 bases and J by 4 bases, with 10 bases between them. The germline gives CDR1 SGHTA, CDR2 FQGNSA.